One sample yielded the 5 T cell receptor beta chains listed below, sequenced in a study of OX40 agonist ivuxolimab in advanced cancers. Only in-frame clones appear in the TCRdb table, and some are missing; sequencing was by immunoSEQ multiplex PCR. The sample has tens of thousands of clones; 75% to 90% are singletons. The sample here was CD4+ or CD8+ T cells sorted from blood, taken in a trial of the OX40 agonist ivuxolimab. The receptors were gathered from an adult with an advanced solid tumor such as melanoma, head and neck, liver or kidney cancer.

This CDR3 reads CASSGLSYPQSRANVLTF. The CDR3 DNA sequence: TGTGCCAGCAGCGGGCTCTCTTACCCACAAAGTCGGGCCAACGTCCTGACTTTC. The genes are TRBV7-8 and TRBJ2-6; no clear D gene. The ends were cut back, 5 bases at V and 5 bases at J, with 22 bases in the middle. The CDR3 length is 18 residues. Germline V CDR1 and CDR2: SGHVS, FQNEAQ.

This sequence joins TRBV7-2 and TRBJ1-2; D may be TRBD1 (6 bases). This CDR3 comprises 13 residues. The V and J ends lost 2 bases and 7 bases respectively, with 11 bases between them. Looked up from germline, CDR1 is SGHTA and CDR2 is FQGNSA. CDR3 loop: CASSLSGGSGYTF. The CDR3 DNA follows: TGTGCCAGCAGCTTATCGGGGGGCAGTGGCTACACCTTC.

This clone was seen a single time. This CDR3 is also generated by other DNA sequences in the sample. This chain joins TRBV7-9 and TRBJ1-5; D not certain. Deletions cut 1 base from V and 6 bases from J, with 7 bases between. Germline CDR1 SEHNR, CDR2 FQNEAQ (reference sequence). This CDR3 has 13 amino acids. CDR3 loop: CASSLGERQPQHF. CDR3 DNA sequence: TGTGCCAGCAGCTTAGGCGAACGTCAGCCCCAGCATTTT. Full variable domain (rest looked up from reference TRBV7-9 and TRBJ1-5): DTGVSQNPRHKITKRGQNVTFRCDPISEHNRLYWYRQTLGQGPEFLTYFQNEAQLEKSRLLSDRFSAERPKGSFSTLEIQRTEQGDSAMYLCASSLGERQPQHFGDGTRLSIL.

V usage is TRBV6-5 and J usage is TRBJ2-6; D tentatively fits TRBD1 or TRBD2 (5 bases each). The CDR3 extends over 13 amino acids. Deletions cut 6 bases from V and 4 bases from J, with 7 bases between. Looked up from germline, CDR1 is MNHEY and CDR2 is SVGAGI. CDR3 protein: CASRGTGANVLTF. The CDR3 DNA reads TGTGCCAGCAGGGGGACCGGGGCCAACGTCCTGACTTTC.

The rearrangement joins TRBV7-2 to TRBJ1-4; D is uncertain. Trimming took off 1 base at V and 11 bases at J, with 14 bases between the two ends. The CDR3 extends over 14 amino acids. Germline assignment: CDR1 SGHTA and CDR2 FQGNSA. CDR3 nucleotides: TGTGCCAGCAGCTTAGTAGATCAGGTGGGGAAACTGTTTTTT. Protein: CASSLVDQVGKLFF.